The rows below give T cell receptor beta chains drawn from one sample of a study of blood T cell repertoires in COVID-19. Libraries were prepared by immunoSEQ multiplex PCR; TCRdb keeps only in-frame clonotypes and omits some of them. The data hold around 160,000 clones, with around 89% observed a single time. Sequencing used peripheral blood. The source is a young man with COVID-19, enrolled during active disease. The CDR3 runs from the conserved cysteine through the conserved F or W. The order of the fields is V gene, CDR3 protein.

v_gene: TRBV18
CDR3aa: CASSLAGTPHEQYF

v_gene: TRBV7-6
CDR3aa: CASSLAGLTYEQYF

v_gene: TRBV20-1
CDR3aa: CSARTGAEAFF

v_gene: TRBV7-9
CDR3aa: CASSPPGRGSWLFF

v_gene: TRBV24-1
CDR3aa: CATSDPTAPGELFF

v_gene: TRBV7-2
CDR3aa: CASSHVRGTNTGELFF

v_gene: TRBV28
CDR3aa: CASSERYSNQPQHF

v_gene: TRBV28
CDR3aa: CASSGTGVVNQPQHF

v_gene: TRBV6-2/TRBV6-3
CDR3aa: CASSSDSNYGYTF

v_gene: TRBV30
CDR3aa: CAWSPRSSGANVLTF

v_gene: TRBV29-1
CDR3aa: CSVNLAGGNEQFF

v_gene: TRBV28
CDR3aa: CASKPDRGGDTQYF